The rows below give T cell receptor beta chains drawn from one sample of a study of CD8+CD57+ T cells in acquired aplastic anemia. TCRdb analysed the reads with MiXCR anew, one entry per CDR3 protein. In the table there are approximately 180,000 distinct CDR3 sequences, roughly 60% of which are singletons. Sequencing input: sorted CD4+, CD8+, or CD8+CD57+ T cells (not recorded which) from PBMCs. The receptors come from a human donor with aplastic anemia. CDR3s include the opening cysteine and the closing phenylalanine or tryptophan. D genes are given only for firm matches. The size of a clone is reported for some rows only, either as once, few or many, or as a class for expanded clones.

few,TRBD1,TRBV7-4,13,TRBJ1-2,CASSLRQGDGYTF,TGTGCCAGCAGCTTACGACAGGGTGATGGCTACACCTTC
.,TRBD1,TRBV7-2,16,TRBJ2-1,CASSPRQGSSYNEQFF,TGTGCCAGCAGCCCCCGACAGGGGAGCTCCTACAATGAGCAGTTCTTC
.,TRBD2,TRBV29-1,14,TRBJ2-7,CSVGLAGDPYEQYF,TGCAGCGTCGGACTAGCGGGAGATCCTTACGAGCAGTACTTC
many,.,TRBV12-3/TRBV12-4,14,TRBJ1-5,CASSLDAGNQPQHF,TGTGCCAGCAGTTTGGACGCGGGGAATCAGCCCCAGCATTTT
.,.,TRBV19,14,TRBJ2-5,CASNAGRTQETQYF,TGTGCCAGTAATGCGGGACGTACGCAAGAGACCCAGTACTTC
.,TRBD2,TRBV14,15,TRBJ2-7,CASSLTRDYRYEQYF,TGTGCCAGCAGCCTTACCCGGGACTATCGGTACGAGCAGTACTTC
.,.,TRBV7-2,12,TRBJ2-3,CASSSSVDTQYF,TGTGCCAGCAGCTCCAGTGTAGATACGCAGTATTTT
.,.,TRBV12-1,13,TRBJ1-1,CARDRVPNTEAFF,TGTGCCAGGGACAGGGTGCCGAACACTGAAGCTTTCTTT
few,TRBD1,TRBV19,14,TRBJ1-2,CASSYQGATYGYTF,TGTGCCAGTAGTTACCAGGGGGCTACCTATGGCTACACCTTC
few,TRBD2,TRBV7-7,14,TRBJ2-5,CASSLKGRVETQYF,TGTGCTAGCAGCTTAAAGGGGAGGGTGGAGACCCAGTACTTC
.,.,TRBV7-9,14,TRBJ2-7,CASSLISGLYEQYF,TGTGCCAGCAGCTTAATTTCCGGACTCTACGAGCAGTACTTC
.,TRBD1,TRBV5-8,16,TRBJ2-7,CASSAVPDRGYYEQYF,TGTGCCAGCAGCGCGGTTCCGGACAGGGGTTACTACGAGCAGTACTTC
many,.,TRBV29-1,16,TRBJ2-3,CSVSRDELTSTDTQYF,TGCAGCGTTTCCCGGGACGAGCTAACTAGCACAGATACGCAGTATTTT
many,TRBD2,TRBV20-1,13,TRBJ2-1,CSARLAGGDEQFF,TGCAGTGCCCGACTAGCGGGGGGAGATGAGCAGTTCTTC
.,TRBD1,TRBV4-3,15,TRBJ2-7,CASSQDQGATYEQYF,TGCGCCAGCAGCCAAGACCAGGGGGCCACCTACGAGCAGTACTTC
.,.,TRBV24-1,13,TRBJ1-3,CATSESSGNTIYF,TGTGCCACCAGTGAATCCTCTGGAAACACCATATATTTT